In this sample, the clone carrying this T cell receptor (beta chain) turned up a few times. Its antigen is unidentified. Quantitative barcoded 5'-RACE was used to prepare TCR beta libraries. TCRdb reanalysed the 5' RACE reads using MiXCR and keeps one entry per CDR3 protein. The sample yields about 340,000 distinct CDR3 sequences, about 14% seen once. The sample comes from a study of CD8 T cells in ankylosing spondylitis. Points from the study as a whole: The study identified a TCR beta motif of roughly eight highly homologous variants that appeared characteristic of ankylosing spondylitis blood. A subset of motif variants has previously been described in the synovial fluid and blood of reactive arthritis.

The junction had 7 bases not matched to a gene; V was cut back by 7 bases and J by 7 bases. Germline V gives CDR1 SGHTA, CDR2 FQGNSA. This CDR3 has 15 amino acids. This TCR was sampled from a male donor with ankylosing spondylitis or in good health (not recorded which). The chain carries TRBV7-2 and TRBJ2-1, with 13 bases aligning to TRBD2. The sample comprised blood, either unsorted or a sorted T cell fraction (not recorded which). This CDR3 is CASILLAGGLNEQFF. In nucleotides, the CDR3 is TGTGCCAGCATCCTACTAGCGGGGGGGCTGAATGAGCAGTTCTTC.